This T cell receptor (beta chain) was captured in a study of cytomegalovirus exposure and HLA in healthy donors. Whole-study context: Later, an analysis reported that the 120 or so validation repertoires had used the same platform as the roughly 700 first-cohort repertoires.

For this clone: Antigen: not known.

The protocol was immunoSEQ multiplex PCR, while the TCRdb copy is restricted to in-frame clones and leaves out a portion. In the table there are approximately 300,000 clones, roughly 85% of which are singletons. Study conclusions and caveats: Subsequent analysis of the approximately 130 validation repertoires found a tendency for first-cohort TCR clusters to co-occur. High specificity and sensitivity for cytomegalovirus status were reported for the classifier. Some TCR beta chains (roughly 160 of them) were listed as cytomegalovirus-associated.

CDR3 size: 14 residues. Per the germline V gene, CDR1 is GTSNPN and CDR2 is SVGIG (reference sequence). V lost 0 bases and J 4 bases, leaving 12 bases between the germline ends. Input material: PBMCs. This receptor was identified in a woman in her late teens or twenties in good health and CMV-seronegative. The chain uses TRBV30 and TRBJ1-2; D might be TRBD1 (5 bases). The CDR3, as DNA: TGTGCCTGGAGTGTACGGGGGACGGGCTATGGCTACACCTTC. Protein sequence: CAWSVRGTGYGYTF.